Below, 5 T cell receptor beta chains from the same sample are listed, as sequenced in a study of identical twins (dated by TCRdb to 2016 to 2018). The library came from 5' RACE. Instrument used: Illumina HiSeq 2000. The public reads were run again by TCRdb, first through fastp at Q25 and then through MiXCR, and only productive beta chains were kept. Identical CDR3 proteins give one entry, which carries the most common genes and DNA. The sample includes hundreds of thousands of distinct CDR3 sequences, with 20% to 25% observed a single time. Around 0.47% of the sample belongs to the ten largest clones. The same sample was also studied in work on yellow fever vaccine responses in identical twins.

Input material: CD4+ T cells sorted from blood. These receptors were obtained from a young woman in good health.

This clonotype has more than one count but fewer than ten. The chain employs TRBV20-1 and TRBJ2-1; D unclear. This CDR3 is built from 11 residues. Trimming pared 6 bases from V and 5 bases from J, leaving 8 bases between. In germline, CDR1 is DFQATT, CDR2 SNEGSKA (reference sequence). In nucleotides, the CDR3 is TGCAGTGCGATACGAAACAATGAGCAGTTCTTC. Its protein is CSAIRNNEQFF.

This clonotype was detected many times. The chain is built from TRBV11-2 and TRBJ1-5, with 8 bases aligning to TRBD1. Losses at the gene ends were 4 bases for V and 6 bases for J; bases not matched to a gene: 8. The CDR3 is 15 residues long. Per the germline V gene, CDR1 is SGHAT and CDR2 is FQNNGV. The CDR3 DNA reads as TGTGCCAGCAGCTCCGGACAGGGAGTGGGTCAGCCCCAGCATTTT. Translating it yields CASSSGQGVGQPQHF. Full variable domain (remainder filled in from reference TRBV11-2 and TRBJ1-5): EAGVAQSPRYKIIEKRQSVAFWCNPISGHATLYWYQQILGQGPKLLIQFQNNGVVDDSQLPKDRFSAERLKGVDSTLKIQPAKLEDSAVYLCASSSGQGVGQPQHFGDGTRLSIL.

This clonotype has more than one count but fewer than ten. This chain links TRBV28 with TRBJ2-5; unclear D gene. From germline, CDR1 is MDHEN and CDR2 SYDVKM. V dropped 3 bases and J dropped 3 bases, with 8 bases sitting between them. The CDR3 is 13 residues long. The CDR3 region is CASSFRLKETQYF. For the CDR3, the DNA is TGTGCCAGCAGTTTCCGGCTAAAAGAGACCCAGTACTTC.

The V and J genes are TRBV11-2 and TRBJ2-3, with D perhaps matching TRBD1 (6 bases). The V and J ends lost 1 base and 1 base respectively, with 12 bases between them. In germline, CDR1 is SGHAT, CDR2 FQNNGV. The CDR3 is made up of 16 amino acids. The CDR3 loop reads CASSLVQGLGTDTQYF. The CDR3 DNA reads TGTGCCAGCAGCTTAGTTCAGGGGCTGGGCACAGATACGCAGTATTTT.

The chain joins TRBV7-6 to TRBJ2-1, with 12 bases aligning to TRBD2. Germline CDR1 reads SGHVS; CDR2 reads FNYEAQ. CDR3 length: 18 residues. J gave up 1 base and V 0 bases, and 4 bases lay outside the gene matches. DNA of the CDR3: TGTGCCAGCAGCTTAGCAGCTAGCGGGGGGGCGTCCTACAATGAGCAGTTCTTC. It translates to CASSLAASGGASYNEQFF.